The rows below give T cell receptor beta chains drawn from one sample of a study of shared clonotypes between healthy human individuals. TCRdb keeps only in-frame clones here, not all; method: immunoSEQ multiplex PCR. Among about 2.4 million clones, roughly 93% were seen once, and the ten largest hold around 0.4%. Sequenced input: naive CD4+ T cells from PBMCs. The receptors stem from a man younger than 35 in good health. Some clones in this sample may be carry-over from other donors' samples. Each CDR3 is given with its conserved first and last residue. A D gene is named only where the DNA matches it firmly. Clone size, where shown, is once, few, many, or a class for clones that have expanded.

v_gene: TRBV27
d_gene: .
len: 16
j_gene: TRBJ2-3
abundance: .
CDR3nt: TGTGCCAGCAGTCTAGCGTGGGGCCCGAGTGGAGGTACGCAGTATTTT
CDR3aa: CASSLAWGPSGGTQYF

v_gene: TRBV5-8
d_gene: .
len: 15
j_gene: TRBJ2-1
abundance: once
CDR3nt: TGTGCCAGCAGCGTTACCACCCTAGGGTACAATGAGCAGTTCTTC
CDR3aa: CASSVTTLGYNEQFF

v_gene: TRBV5-4
d_gene: TRBD2
len: 15
j_gene: TRBJ2-7
abundance: .
CDR3nt: TGTGCCAGCAGCTTTGCAGGGACTAGTGACGACGAGCAGTACTTC
CDR3aa: CASSFAGTSDDEQYF

v_gene: TRBV29-1
d_gene: .
len: 14
j_gene: TRBJ2-3
abundance: .
CDR3nt: TGCAGCGTTGAAATCGGGACGGCGCAGGGTACGCAGTATTTT
CDR3aa: CSVEIGTAQGTQYF

v_gene: TRBV7-9
d_gene: TRBD2
len: 15
j_gene: TRBJ2-7
abundance: .
CDR3nt: TGTGCCAGCAGTCAAGGTCTAGCGGGTAACTACGAGCAGTACTTC
CDR3aa: CASSQGLAGNYEQYF

v_gene: TRBV27
d_gene: .
len: 13
j_gene: TRBJ1-2
abundance: .
CDR3nt: TGTGCCAGCAGCCGCCAGTCTGGCTATGGCTACACCTTC
CDR3aa: CASSRQSGYGYTF

v_gene: TRBV7-2
d_gene: .
len: 14
j_gene: TRBJ2-5
abundance: .
CDR3nt: TGTGCCAGCAGCCCGTCTGGGGTCCAAGAGACCCAGTACTTC
CDR3aa: CASSPSGVQETQYF

v_gene: TRBV2
d_gene: TRBD1
len: 15
j_gene: TRBJ1-2
abundance: .
CDR3nt: TGTGCCAGCAGGGCCGGGACAGGACGGGGCTATGGCTACACCTTC
CDR3aa: CASRAGTGRGYGYTF

v_gene: TRBV4-2
d_gene: .
len: 19
j_gene: TRBJ2-6
abundance: .
CDR3nt: TGTGCCAGCAGCCAAGCTCTACGGGGAGGGGGCCCTGGGGCCAACGTCCTGACTTTC
CDR3aa: CASSQALRGGGPGANVLTF

v_gene: TRBV28
d_gene: .
len: 16
j_gene: TRBJ2-7
abundance: .
CDR3nt: TGTGCCAGCAGTTCCCCACTCAGACGTTCAATGGACGAGCAGTACTTC
CDR3aa: CASSSPLRRSMDEQYF

v_gene: TRBV6-1
d_gene: .
len: 14
j_gene: TRBJ1-1
abundance: once
CDR3nt: TGTGCCAGCAGTGTTTCCGGGACACTCACTGAAGCTTTCTTT
CDR3aa: CASSVSGTLTEAFF

v_gene: TRBV6-6
d_gene: .
len: 12
j_gene: TRBJ1-2
abundance: .
CDR3nt: TGTGCCAGCAGTTACTCAGGCGGAGGCTACACCTTC
CDR3aa: CASSYSGGGYTF

v_gene: TRBV7-9
d_gene: TRBD1
len: 12
j_gene: TRBJ1-5
abundance: few
CDR3nt: TGTGCCAGCAGCCCCGGGACAGGGACCCAGCATTTT
CDR3aa: CASSPGTGTQHF

v_gene: TRBV6-5
d_gene: TRBD2
len: 14
j_gene: TRBJ2-5
abundance: .
CDR3nt: TGTGCCAGCAGAGAAGCGGGGGGCCTGGGGACCCAGTACTTC
CDR3aa: CASREAGGLGTQYF

v_gene: TRBV7-2
d_gene: .
len: 19
j_gene: TRBJ2-6
abundance: .
CDR3nt: TGTGCCAGCAGACGACAGGTCTCCGATGGACCCACTGGGGCCAACGTCCTGACTTTC
CDR3aa: CASRRQVSDGPTGANVLTF

v_gene: TRBV6-5
d_gene: TRBD1
len: 15
j_gene: TRBJ1-5
abundance: once
CDR3nt: TGTGCCATCAGTGCACAGGGGAGAGGCAATCAGCCCCAGCATTTT
CDR3aa: CAISAQGRGNQPQHF

v_gene: TRBV10-1
d_gene: .
len: 15
j_gene: TRBJ1-3
abundance: .
CDR3nt: TGCGCCAGCAGTCCGGACATATCCTCTGGAAACACCATATATTTT
CDR3aa: CASSPDISSGNTIYF

v_gene: TRBV27
d_gene: .
len: 14
j_gene: TRBJ1-6
abundance: .
CDR3nt: TGTGCCAGCAGTATAAGCTCCTATAATTCACCCCTCCACTTT
CDR3aa: CASSISSYNSPLHF

v_gene: TRBV7-2
d_gene: .
len: 17
j_gene: TRBJ1-5
abundance: .
CDR3nt: TGTGCCAGCAGCTTAAAAGTGAACTTGAATAGCAATCAGCCCCAGCATTTT
CDR3aa: CASSLKVNLNSNQPQHF

v_gene: TRBV29-1
d_gene: .
len: 12
j_gene: TRBJ1-1
abundance: .
CDR3nt: TGCAGCGTTCGGGGAGCGAACACTGAAGCTTTCTTT
CDR3aa: CSVRGANTEAFF

v_gene: TRBV28
d_gene: .
len: 16
j_gene: TRBJ2-4
abundance: .
CDR3nt: TGTGCCAGCAGTTTAACCCCTATCTTAGCCAAAAACATTCAGTACTTC
CDR3aa: CASSLTPILAKNIQYF

v_gene: TRBV2
d_gene: .
len: 13
j_gene: TRBJ1-5
abundance: .
CDR3nt: TGTGCCAGCAGTGGACAGCCAAATCAGCCCCAGCATTTT
CDR3aa: CASSGQPNQPQHF

v_gene: TRBV7-2
d_gene: TRBD2
len: 18
j_gene: TRBJ2-3
abundance: .
CDR3nt: TGTGCCAGCAGCTTAAATCCCGGCCCGGCGGGAGGATACGACACGCAGTATTTT
CDR3aa: CASSLNPGPAGGYDTQYF

v_gene: TRBV19
d_gene: TRBD1
len: 17
j_gene: TRBJ2-3
abundance: once
CDR3nt: TGTGCCAGTAGTATAGGTGACAGGGGTAGCGGCACAGATACGCAGTATTTT
CDR3aa: CASSIGDRGSGTDTQYF

v_gene: TRBV19
d_gene: .
len: 12
j_gene: TRBJ1-2
abundance: .
CDR3nt: TGTGCCAGTAGTAGGGAGCGATATGGCTACACCTTC
CDR3aa: CASSRERYGYTF

v_gene: TRBV28
d_gene: .
len: 12
j_gene: TRBJ1-2
abundance: .
CDR3nt: TGTGCCAGCCTTCGGTCCGGATGGGGCTACACCTTC
CDR3aa: CASLRSGWGYTF

v_gene: TRBV5-6
d_gene: .
len: 15
j_gene: TRBJ1-1
abundance: .
CDR3nt: TGTGCCAGCAGCTTACCAGGGGCTATGAACACTGAAGCTTTCTTT
CDR3aa: CASSLPGAMNTEAFF

v_gene: TRBV27
d_gene: TRBD1
len: 15
j_gene: TRBJ2-5
abundance: .
CDR3nt: TGTGCCAGCAGTTCGCCACAGGGGGCTGTGAAGACCCAGTACTTC
CDR3aa: CASSSPQGAVKTQYF

v_gene: TRBV7-9
d_gene: .
len: 16
j_gene: TRBJ2-1
abundance: .
CDR3nt: TGTGCCAGCAGGACGGACAGGACTACCTCCTACAATGAGCAGTTCTTC
CDR3aa: CASRTDRTTSYNEQFF

v_gene: TRBV5-4
d_gene: TRBD2
len: 16
j_gene: TRBJ2-3
abundance: .
CDR3nt: TGTGCCAGCAGCACAAGACTAGCGGATAGCACAGATACGCAGTATTTT
CDR3aa: CASSTRLADSTDTQYF

v_gene: TRBV4-1
d_gene: TRBD1
len: 16
j_gene: TRBJ2-7
abundance: .
CDR3nt: TGCGCCAGCAGCCAGGGGGACAGCTTTACCCCCTACGAGCAGTACTTC
CDR3aa: CASSQGDSFTPYEQYF

v_gene: TRBV15
d_gene: .
len: 13
j_gene: TRBJ1-4
abundance: .
CDR3nt: TGTGCCACCAGCAGGGATTTTAATGAAAAACTGTTTTTT
CDR3aa: CATSRDFNEKLFF

v_gene: TRBV29-1
d_gene: TRBD2
len: 14
j_gene: TRBJ2-1
abundance: .
CDR3nt: TGCAGCGGATCTGGGAGCGGGAGGGGCAATGAGCAGTTCTTC
CDR3aa: CSGSGSGRGNEQFF

v_gene: TRBV29-1
d_gene: TRBD2
len: 14
j_gene: TRBJ2-1
abundance: once
CDR3nt: TGCAGCGCACATGGACTAGTCTCCGCTAATGAGCAGTTCTTC
CDR3aa: CSAHGLVSANEQFF

v_gene: TRBV5-4
d_gene: TRBD1
len: 15
j_gene: TRBJ2-3
abundance: .
CDR3nt: TGTGCCAGCAGCTTGGGTGACAGGGTTGCAGATACGCAGTATTTT
CDR3aa: CASSLGDRVADTQYF

v_gene: TRBV28
d_gene: .
len: 15
j_gene: TRBJ1-4
abundance: .
CDR3nt: TGTGCCAGCAGTCCCGGTTGGCTACTTAATGAAAAACTGTTTTTT
CDR3aa: CASSPGWLLNEKLFF

v_gene: TRBV28
d_gene: TRBD1
len: 13
j_gene: TRBJ1-1
abundance: .
CDR3nt: TGTGCCAGCAGGGGACAGGGGGCTGCTGAAGCTTTCTTT
CDR3aa: CASRGQGAAEAFF

v_gene: TRBV6-6
d_gene: .
len: 15
j_gene: TRBJ1-1
abundance: .
CDR3nt: TGTGCCAGCATGAGGGGGGATACGTTGAACACTGAAGCTTTCTTT
CDR3aa: CASMRGDTLNTEAFF

v_gene: TRBV7-2
d_gene: .
len: 15
j_gene: TRBJ2-2
abundance: once
CDR3nt: TGTGCCAGCAGCTTACTGGGCCCGAACACCGGGGAGCTGTTTTTT
CDR3aa: CASSLLGPNTGELFF

v_gene: TRBV9
d_gene: .
len: 13
j_gene: TRBJ2-1
abundance: .
CDR3nt: TGTGCCAGCAGCCCGCAGTTCAGGGGTGAGCAGTTCTTC
CDR3aa: CASSPQFRGEQFF

v_gene: TRBV14
d_gene: TRBD1
len: 13
j_gene: TRBJ1-4
abundance: .
CDR3nt: TGTGCCAGCAGCCGAATAGGGGGCCTCGAACTGTTTTTT
CDR3aa: CASSRIGGLELFF

v_gene: TRBV7-3
d_gene: TRBD1
len: 13
j_gene: TRBJ1-1
abundance: .
CDR3nt: TGTGCCAGCAGCTCCTCAGGGGGCACTGAAGCTTTCTTT
CDR3aa: CASSSSGGTEAFF

v_gene: TRBV5-4
d_gene: TRBD1
len: 15
j_gene: TRBJ1-3
abundance: .
CDR3nt: TGTGCCAGCAGCTGGACAGGGGGCATTGGAAACACCATATATTTT
CDR3aa: CASSWTGGIGNTIYF

v_gene: TRBV15
d_gene: TRBD1
len: 14
j_gene: TRBJ1-2
abundance: .
CDR3nt: TGTGCCACCAGCAAGGGACAGGTTAACTATGGCTACACCTTC
CDR3aa: CATSKGQVNYGYTF

v_gene: TRBV18
d_gene: .
len: 15
j_gene: TRBJ2-7
abundance: .
CDR3nt: TGTGCCAGCTCACCACCGTATCGACCGGGGGTCGAGCAGTACTTC
CDR3aa: CASSPPYRPGVEQYF

v_gene: TRBV4-1
d_gene: .
len: 15
j_gene: TRBJ2-5
abundance: once
CDR3nt: TGCGCCAGCAGCCAAGGTTCTTGGTCCCAAGAGACCCAGTACTTC
CDR3aa: CASSQGSWSQETQYF

v_gene: TRBV18
d_gene: TRBD2
len: 15
j_gene: TRBJ2-5
abundance: .
CDR3nt: TGTGCCAGCTCACCTAGCGGGGGGTACCAAGAGACCCAGTACTTC
CDR3aa: CASSPSGGYQETQYF

v_gene: TRBV19
d_gene: .
len: 15
j_gene: TRBJ1-5
abundance: once
CDR3nt: TGTGCCAGTAGTATAGCGAGGGGCGGCAATCAGCCCCAGCATTTT
CDR3aa: CASSIARGGNQPQHF

v_gene: TRBV5-1
d_gene: .
len: 14
j_gene: TRBJ2-3
abundance: .
CDR3nt: TGCGCCAGCAGCTTGGGCAGCCGAGCAGATACGCAGTATTTT
CDR3aa: CASSLGSRADTQYF

v_gene: TRBV4-2
d_gene: .
len: 15
j_gene: TRBJ2-7
abundance: .
CDR3nt: TGTGCCAGCAGCCCCCAGCACGGGGCATCCTACGAGCAGTACTTC
CDR3aa: CASSPQHGASYEQYF

v_gene: TRBV5-1
d_gene: .
len: 16
j_gene: TRBJ2-3
abundance: .
CDR3nt: TGCGCCAGCAGCTTGTTGCCGGGCGACCGCACAGATACGCAGTATTTT
CDR3aa: CASSLLPGDRTDTQYF

v_gene: TRBV2
d_gene: .
len: 14
j_gene: TRBJ1-5
abundance: .
CDR3nt: TGTGCCAGCAGGTGGGGGGCTGGAGATCAGCCCCAGCATTTT
CDR3aa: CASRWGAGDQPQHF

v_gene: TRBV28
d_gene: .
len: 15
j_gene: TRBJ1-3
abundance: .
CDR3nt: TGTGCCAGCAACTCAGGCCTACCGTCTGGAAACACCATATATTTT
CDR3aa: CASNSGLPSGNTIYF